This TCR beta chain was captured in a study of T cell repertoires in cytomegalovirus infection. Study-level background: CMV infection and matching HLA type were both indicated by public TCR beta signatures.

Study-level findings and limits: The ex vivo response was dominated by HLA-C-restricted CMV-specific TCR beta clonotypes.

MiXCR, applied by TCRdb to the reads, yields one record per CDR3 protein. This sample has 150,000 or so distinct CDR3 sequences, with 20% to 30% found just once. Germline CDR1 reads SGHNT; CDR2 reads YENEEA. There are 18 residues in the CDR3. The J segment lost 5 bases and the V segment lost 8 bases, leaving 18 bases of the junction unmatched. This clonotype appeared a few times. Its specificity is unknown. The origin of this receptor is a human donor in good health (CMV status not recorded). Some clones in this sample may be carry-over from other donors' samples. V gene TRBV11-3 combines with J gene TRBJ2-7, with 13 bases identical to TRBD2. The sequencing input was PBMCs. The CDR3 coding sequence is TGTGCCAGCGTCAAGGGGCCGTCCAGGGGACTAGCGGGAAACGAGCAGTACTTC. It is translated as CASVKGPSRGLAGNEQYF. Complete variable domain (other parts from reference TRBV11-3 and TRBJ2-7): EAGVVQSPRYKIIEKKQPVAFWCNPISGHNTLYWYLQNLGQGPELLIRYENEEAVDDSQLPKDRFSAERLKGVDSTLKIQPAELGDSAVYLCASVKGPSRGLAGNEQYFGPGTRLTVT.